This T cell receptor beta chain derives from a study of cytomegalovirus exposure and HLA in healthy donors. Study outcomes and limitations: Rates of TCR association differed by HLA locus in a later analysis, with DRB1 highest and HLA-C lowest. Some V segments, TRBV6-2 and TRBV6-3 among them, were indistinguishable and were therefore excluded.

The study ran its PCR with 60 Vbeta and 13 Jbeta primers. Sequencing was performed with immunoSEQ multiplex PCR; in TCRdb, only in-frame clones are kept and a portion is missing. The data hold around 250,000 clones, with about 80% observed a single time. About this clone itself: Antigen specificity is unknown.

There are 15 residues in the CDR3. Trimming left V 3 bases short and J 7 bases short, with 14 bases between. Germline V CDR1 and CDR2: SGHNT, YYREEE (reference sequence). The sequenced sample was PBMCs. This sequence was found in a woman aged 60 to 75 in good health and CMV-seropositive. The chain has TRBV5-4 and TRBJ1-6; a possible D gene is TRBD1 (5 bases). In nucleotides, the CDR3 is TGTGCCAGCAGCTCCCAGGGAGGGAAGAATTCACCCCTCCACTTT. Its translation: CASSSQGGKNSPLHF.